The sequence of this TCR beta chain was determined in a study of T cells expressing NK-cell markers. On the study more broadly: Sequenced donors, eight in total, included seven who were HCMV-seropositive and one who was seronegative.

TCRdb reanalyzed the 5' RACE reads and collapses them to one entry per CDR3 protein, without DNA. This sample contains about 390,000 distinct CDR3 sequences. This CDR3 has 15 residues. Germline-derived CDR1 and CDR2 are SQVTM and ANQGSEA. The rearrangement links TRBV29-1 to TRBJ1-3; TCRdb's D gene call, TRBD1, goes unchecked for lack of DNA. This receptor was identified in a woman between 45 and 60 years old in good health. Sequencing input: blood T cells: a sorted CD56 or NKG2C T cell subset, CD4+ or CD8+ T cells, or bulk PBMC T cells (not recorded which). The CDR3 reads CSVGDGGGSGNTIYF.